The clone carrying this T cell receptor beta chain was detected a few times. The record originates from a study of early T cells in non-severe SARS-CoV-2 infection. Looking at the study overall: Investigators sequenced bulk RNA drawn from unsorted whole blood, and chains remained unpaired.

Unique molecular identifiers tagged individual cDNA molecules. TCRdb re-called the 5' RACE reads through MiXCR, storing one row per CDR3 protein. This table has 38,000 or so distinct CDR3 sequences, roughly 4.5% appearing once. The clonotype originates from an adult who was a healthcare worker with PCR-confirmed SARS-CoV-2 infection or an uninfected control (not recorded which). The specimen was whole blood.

The CDR3 loop reads CAISDDGSRGYGYTF. As DNA, the CDR3 is TGTGCCATCAGTGATGATGGGTCTCGTGGCTATGGCTACACCTTC. V gene TRBV10-3 combines with J gene TRBJ1-2; D is uncertain. Between the trimmed V and J ends, which lost 3 bases and 4 bases, there was a span of 15 bases. Germline values: CDR1 ENHRY, CDR2 SYGVKD. CDR3 length equals 15 residues.